The next 25 T cell receptor beta chains were all read from a single sample in a study of OX40 agonist ivuxolimab in advanced cancers. The method was the immunoSEQ multiplex PCR assay. TCRdb took over this immuneACCESS table, retaining in-frame rearrangements with V and J assigned. Such tables are incomplete; in checked studies, under half of the missing clones stem from an unresolved V gene, and the remainder is unexplained. The sample table records 80,000 to 130,000 clones; approximately 90% of these occur just once. More than 0.25% of the sample lies in the top ten. The sequences come from CD4+ or CD8+ T cells sorted from blood, collected in a trial of the OX40 agonist ivuxolimab. These TCRs come from an adult with an advanced solid tumor such as melanoma, head and neck, liver or kidney cancer.

This clone was seen only a few times. The chain carries TRBV28 and TRBJ2-7; no clear D. With 2 bases removed from V and 4 bases from J, the gap between germline ends came to 3 bases. This CDR3 comprises 11 residues. Per the germline V gene, CDR1 is MDHEN and CDR2 is SYDVKM. CDR3 residues: CASSLGYEQYF. The CDR3 nucleotides are TGTGCCAGCAGTTTAGGGTACGAGCAGTACTTC.

Concerning this clone: The germline gene is not matched at one end of the junction; a read error may be the cause. The chain links TRBV11-2 to TRBJ2-7, with a possible D match to TRBD2 (6 bases). Germline values: CDR1 SGHAT, CDR2 FQNNGV. The CDR3 sequence is 17 residues long. The CDR3: CASSLVSSRTSSNEQYF. CDR3 nucleotide sequence: TGTGCCAGCAGCTTAGTATCATCCAGAACTAGCTCCAACGAGCAGTACTTC.

The chain joins TRBV6-6 to TRBJ2-7; tentative D call: TRBD2 (6 bases). The CDR3 extends over 14 amino acids. Germline V gives CDR1 MNHNY, CDR2 SVGAGI (reference sequence). Between the trimmed V and J ends, which lost 4 bases and 2 bases, there was a span of 12 bases. CDR3 amino acids: CASSSGGTAYEQYF. DNA of the CDR3: TGTGCCAGCAGTTCTGGAGGGACGGCCTACGAGCAGTACTTC.

V and J are TRBV30 and TRBJ2-3; 12 bases agree with TRBD2. This CDR3 comprises 14 residues. With 8 bases clipped from V and 3 bases from J, the junction kept 6 bases outside the gene matches. The V gene's germline CDR1 is GTSNPN and CDR2 SVGIG (reference sequence). The CDR3 region is CAARTSGNTDTQYF. CDR3 DNA sequence: TGTGCCGCTCGGACTAGCGGGAATACAGATACGCAGTATTTT.

V and J are TRBV10-3 and TRBJ2-7, with 8 bases aligning to TRBD2. This CDR3 is 15 amino acids long. V lost 4 bases and J lost 3; bases outside the gene matches: 8. Germline loops: CDR1 ENHRY, CDR2 SYGVKD. In DNA, the CDR3 is TGTGCCATCAGTGGATCCGGGACTAGGGGCTACGAGCAGTACTTC. It specifies CAISGSGTRGYEQYF.

The chain recombines TRBV27 with TRBJ2-2; no definite D call. V shed 2 bases and J shed 7 bases, with 11 bases lying between them. In germline, CDR1 is MNHEY, CDR2 SMNVEV (reference sequence). CDR3 length: 14 residues. CDR3 nucleotide sequence: TGTGCCAGCAGTTTAAGACCCCTCGGCGGGGAGCTGTTTTTT. Translation gives CASSLRPLGGELFF.

The chain has TRBV25-1 and TRBJ2-1, with 7 bases lining up with TRBD2. CDR1 and CDR2 (germline): MGHDK, SYGVNS. CDR3 length: 14 amino acids. The V gene end was trimmed by 5 bases and the J gene end by 9 bases; junction bases not matched to a gene: 10. The DNA of the CDR3 is TGTGCCAGCAGTTTACCGGGACTACCGTCTGAGCAGTTCTTC. Amino acids: CASSLPGLPSEQFF.

The chain uses TRBV29-1 and TRBJ1-2; 8 bases map to TRBD1. The germline CDR1 and CDR2 sequences are SQVTM and ANQGSEA. The J segment lost 4 bases and the V segment lost 0 bases, leaving 7 bases of the junction unmatched. This CDR3 region has 15 residues. This chain's CDR3 is CSVEDPGQGFYGYTF. CDR3 bases: TGCAGCGTTGAAGATCCCGGACAGGGCTTCTATGGCTACACCTTC.

This clone was picked up one time. This chain uses TRBV13 with TRBJ2-1; 13 bases map to TRBD2. Germline V gene lookup returns CDR1 PRHDT and CDR2 FYEKMQ (reference sequence). V was clipped by 6 bases and J by 6 bases; unmatched bases: 2. The CDR3 consists of 14 residues. The CDR3 nucleotides read TGTGCCAGCAGACGACTAGCGGGAGGCAATGAGCAGTTCTTC. Protein product: CASRRLAGGNEQFF. The whole variable domain, filled in from reference TRBV13 and TRBJ2-1, reads AAGVIQSPRHLIKEKRETATLKCYPIPRHDTVYWYQQGPGQDPQFLISFYEKMQSDKGSIPDRFSAQQFSDYHSELNMSSLELGDSALYFCASRRLAGGNEQFFGPGTRLTVL.

The rearrangement links TRBV9 to TRBJ1-3, with D perhaps TRBD1 (6 bases). Trimming took 2 bases from V and 0 from J, leaving 18 bases between them. CDR1 SGDLS and CDR2 YYNGEE come from the germline V gene. There are 18 residues in the CDR3. The CDR3 DNA sequence: TGTGCCAGCAGCGTCGTACCCCACACAGGGTCCTCTGGAAACACCATATATTTT. This encodes CASSVVPHTGSSGNTIYF.

This clone was detected only once. This chain links TRBV28 with TRBJ2-3; D remains unclear. V lost 1 base, J lost 6 bases, and 5 bases lay in between. CDR1 is MDHEN and CDR2 is SYDVKM in the germline V gene. This CDR3 spans 12 amino acids. The CDR3 nucleotides read TGTGCCAGCAGTTTATCACAGGATACGCAGTATTTT. Translating gives CASSLSQDTQYF. Full variable domain (missing parts from reference TRBV28 and TRBJ2-3): DVKVTQSSRYLVKRTGEKVFLECVQDMDHENMFWYRQDPGLGLRLIYFSYDVKMKEKGDIPEGYSVSREKKERFSLILESASTNQTSMYLCASSLSQDTQYFGPGTRLTVL.

The genes are TRBV25-1 and TRBJ1-5; D unclear. Looked up from germline, CDR1 is MGHDK and CDR2 is SYGVNS. The CDR3 consists of 14 residues. Trimming cost V 9 bases and J 5 bases, with 17 bases left between them. The CDR3 region has the DNA TGTGCCAGGCCAAATACTGGTGGGCATCAGCCCCAGCATTTT. Its translation: CARPNTGGHQPQHF.

The rearrangement uses TRBV29-1 and TRBJ2-3; perhaps TRBD2 as D (7 bases). This CDR3 spans 16 amino acids. Deletions cut 7 bases from V and 9 bases from J, with 29 bases between. CDR1 and CDR2 from the germline V gene are SQVTM and ANQGSEA. The CDR3 spells CSAPTGRASGERTQYF. Here the CDR3 DNA reads TGCAGCGCCCCAACAGGGAGGGCTAGCGGCGAAAGAACGCAGTATTTT.

The rearrangement uses TRBV28 and TRBJ1-2, with D maybe TRBD1 (6 bases). CDR3 length equals 16 residues. The V end lost 4 bases, the J end lost 8 bases, and 23 bases lay between the germline ends. Germline values: CDR1 MDHEN, CDR2 SYDVKM. CDR3 region: CASSSGPGQGKGGYTF. CDR3 in DNA: TGTGCCAGCAGTTCGGGGCCCGGGCAGGGGAAAGGGGGCTACACCTTC.

The chain links TRBV28 to TRBJ2-7; D gene ambiguous. Trimming took off 7 bases at V and 0 bases at J, with 10 bases between the two ends. CDR1 and CDR2 from the germline V gene are MDHEN and SYDVKM. This CDR3 region has 13 residues. CDR3 loop: CASKASSSYEQYF. The CDR3 nucleotides read TGTGCCAGCAAGGCGTCGAGCTCCTACGAGCAGTACTTC.

The rearrangement joins TRBV9 to TRBJ2-7; the D is unclear. The V gene's germline CDR1 is SGDLS and CDR2 YYNGEE. This CDR3 contains 14 residues. The germline V and J ends were trimmed by 2 bases and 0 bases, with 9 bases remaining between them. CDR3 DNA: TGTGCCAGCAGCGTGGGGTGGGGCTCCTACGAGCAGTACTTC. This gives the protein CASSVGWGSYEQYF.

This sequence joins TRBV2 and TRBJ2-1, with 12 bases aligning to TRBD2. Germline loops: CDR1 SNHLY, CDR2 FYNNEI. V lost 6 bases, J lost 4 bases, and 7 bases stayed unmatched. This CDR3 region has 16 residues. The CDR3 sequence: CASSLAGGRLYNEQFF. DNA of the CDR3: TGTGCCAGCAGCCTAGCGGGAGGGCGTCTATACAATGAGCAGTTCTTC.

The chain carries TRBV5-1 and TRBJ1-2; D remains ambiguous. Trimming took 2 bases from V and 1 from J, leaving 15 bases between them. The germline V gene has CDR1 SGHRS and CDR2 YFSETQ. The CDR3 has 16 amino acids. DNA for the CDR3: TGCGCCAGCAGCTTTACCGACGGAGTTATTAACTATGGCTACACCTTC. Protein sequence: CASSFTDGVINYGYTF.

This clone appeared a few times. The chain has TRBV9 and TRBJ1-5; TRBD1 aligns across 9 bases. With 3 bases clipped from V and 6 bases from J, the junction kept 1 base outside the gene matches. The CDR3 length is 13 residues. Per germline, CDR1 SGDLS and CDR2 YYNGEE. The CDR3 is CASSETGGQPQHF. The DNA for the CDR3 is TGTGCCAGCAGCGAGACAGGGGGTCAGCCCCAGCATTTT.

This sequence joins TRBV6-5 and TRBJ1-1, with D possibly being TRBD1 (6 bases). The CDR3 consists of 14 residues. V was shortened by 5 bases and J by 4 bases, with 14 bases between the two germline ends. Germline lookup yields CDR1 MNHEY and CDR2 SVGAGI. Written as DNA, the CDR3 is TGTGCCAGCAGTAAACAGGGCAGGAGCACTGAAGCTTTCTTT. This encodes CASSKQGRSTEAFF.

V is TRBV2 and J is TRBJ1-4; D unresolved. The CDR3 has 15 residues. Trimming shortened V by 6 bases and J by 0 bases, and 11 bases separated the two germline ends. CDR1 is SNHLY and CDR2 is FYNNEI in the germline V gene. CDR3 in DNA: TGTGCCAGCAGCCCCAACGGGGCAACTAATGAAAAACTGTTTTTT. Translated, it gives CASSPNGATNEKLFF.

V and J are TRBV18 and TRBJ1-2; 8 positions match TRBD1. This CDR3 contains 18 residues. The V gene end was trimmed by 3 bases and the J gene end by 2 bases; junction bases not matched to a gene: 14. Germline CDR1 reads KGHSH; CDR2 reads LQKENI. CDR3 protein: CASSPSPGQANTNYGYTF. DNA for the CDR3: TGTGCCAGCTCACCTAGTCCGGGACAGGCGAACACAAACTATGGCTACACCTTC.

The V call is TRBV18, the J call TRBJ2-1; 11 bases agree with TRBD2. After removal of 1 base from V and 0 bases from J, the junction contained 2 bases not matched to a gene. This CDR3 is built from 17 residues. CDR1 is KGHSH and CDR2 is LQKENI in the germline V gene. The DNA of the CDR3 is TGTGCCAGCTCACCACTAACTAGCGGGAGCTCCTACAATGAGCAGTTCTTC. This encodes CASSPLTSGSSYNEQFF. The variable domain in full, with the rest retrieved from reference TRBV18 and TRBJ2-1, is NAGVMQNPRHLVRRRGQEARLRCSPMKGHSHVYWYRQLPEEGLKFMVYLQKENIIDESGMPKERFSAEFPKEGPSILRIQQVVRGDSAAYFCASSPLTSGSSYNEQFFGPGTRLTVL.

The chain recombines TRBV4-3 with TRBJ2-2; D unresolved. V lost 1 base to trimming and J lost 7 bases, with 13 bases between them. The germline gives CDR1 LGHNA, CDR2 YSLEER. CDR3 length: 15 amino acids. The CDR3 DNA is TGCGCCAGCAGCCAAGGGGAAGGGTGGGGCGGGGAGCTGTTTTTT. Translation: CASSQGEGWGGELFF.

V usage is TRBV19 and J usage is TRBJ2-7; D is ambiguous. The CDR3 is 15 residues long. V was cut by 1 base and J by 6 bases, with 16 bases left in between. Per the germline V gene, CDR1 is LNHDA and CDR2 is SQIVND (reference sequence). CDR3 sequence: CASSIVGPSNSEQYF. CDR3 bases: TGTGCCAGTAGTATAGTAGGTCCGAGTAATTCCGAGCAGTACTTC.